This T cell receptor beta chain was identified during a study of blood T cells in healthy people across ages. Broader study findings: Higher diversity and more naive CD4+ cells were features of long-lived donors, compared to aged donors. Estimated diversity that came from one million T cells was considered an underestimate.

For the second PCR, which ran for roughly 6 to 12 cycles, a sample-barcoded 5' primer and a J-beta primer mix were used. TCRdb processed the 5' RACE reads anew with MiXCR; each CDR3 protein has one entry. This repertoire shows roughly 860,000 distinct CDR3 sequences, under 80% found once; its top ten account for around 30%. Germline V gene data show CDR1 as DFQATT and CDR2 as SNEGSKA (reference sequence). Trimming stripped 5 bases from V and 0 bases from J, with 7 bases between. This CDR3 is 12 amino acids long. It was approximately 10 milliliters of peripheral blood that were drawn from each donor. Per sample, a minimum of 6 million PBMCs were isolated. With regard to this clonotype: What it recognizes is unknown.

This chain connects TRBV20-1 to TRBJ1-2, with no clear D. This receptor was identified in a man aged 25 to 40 in good health. Sequencing input: blood. For the CDR3, the DNA is TGCAGTGCTCCTCTTTCTAACTATGGCTACACCTTC. Residues: CSAPLSNYGYTF.